This T cell receptor (beta chain) was sequenced for a study of identical twins. This clonotype was counted only a few times. Template switching introduced a universal primer site, and the cDNA bore unique molecular identifiers. TCRdb used MiXCR to reprocess the 5' RACE reads, holding one entry per CDR3 protein. The repertoire consists of about 240,000 distinct CDR3 sequences, with roughly an eighth occurring once and the leading ten covering roughly 3.7%. The data also belong to a second study, concerning yellow fever vaccine responses in identical twins.

Sequencing was carried out using memory (CD45RO+) T cells sorted from blood. The clonotype comes from a young woman in good health.

The CDR3, as DNA: TGTGCCAGCAGTGCACGGGAGGGCCCTTATGAGCAGTTCTTC. Its translation is CASSAREGPYEQFF. This sequence joins TRBV6-4 and TRBJ2-1, with 8 bases lining up with TRBD2. The CDR3 contains 14 residues. Germline trimming cut 4 bases from V and 8 bases from J; bases unmatched to any gene: 7. Looked up from germline, CDR1 is MRHNA and CDR2 is SNTAGT.